This entry lists 25 T cell receptor beta chains sequenced from one sample in a study of identifying expanded T cells in peripheral blood. The repertoire was sequenced with immunoSEQ multiplex PCR; TCRdb's copy has only in-frame clones and lacks some. The sample shows about 54,000 clones, 89% of them seen only once. The sequenced sample was blood. The receptors were sampled from a person aged 18-69 years in good health.

CDR3 DNA: TGCGCCAGCAGCTTGGTACAAACACTATACAATGAGCAGTTCTTC. Protein: CASSLVQTLYNEQFF. The genes are TRBV5-1 and TRBJ2-1, with D uncertain. This CDR3 is built from 15 residues. Germline CDR1 is SGHRS and CDR2 is YFSETQ. The V and J ends lost 0 bases and 4 bases respectively, with 11 bases between them.

Note on this clone: The junction differs from germline at one of its ends, possibly a read error. The rearrangement links TRBV6-4 to TRBJ2-2; the D is unclear. The CDR3 extends over 9 amino acids. Per the germline V gene, CDR1 is MRHNA and CDR2 is SNTAGT. CDR3 sequence reads: CASSVRGIF. The DNA of the CDR3 is TGTGCCAGCAGTGTACGTGGAATTTTT.

The chain combines TRBV5-8 with TRBJ2-3; TRBD2 might be the D (5 bases). Germline CDR1 reads SGHTS; CDR2 reads YDEGEE. This CDR3 is built from 15 residues. V gave up 0 bases and J gave up 2 bases, with 10 bases separating them. The CDR3, as DNA: TGTGCCAGCAGCTTGGTAGGCGGGTACACAGATACGCAGTATTTT. This translates into CASSLVGGYTDTQYF. The full variable domain, its missing parts supplied by reference TRBV5-8 and TRBJ2-3, is EAGVTQSPTHLIKTRGQQATLRCSPISGHTSVYWYQQALGLGLQFLLWYDEGEERNRGNFPPRFSGRQFPNYSSELNVNALELEDSALYLCASSLVGGYTDTQYFGPGTRLTVL.

V gene TRBV7-2 combines with J gene TRBJ2-5; D gene ambiguous. CDR1 and CDR2 (germline): SGHTA, FQGNSA. V dropped 3 bases and J dropped 4 bases, with 3 bases sitting between them. The CDR3 is made up of 11 amino acids. CDR3 sequence: CASSFIETQYF. The CDR3 DNA follows: TGTGCCAGCAGCTTCATAGAGACCCAGTACTTC.

The chain is built from TRBV5-4 and TRBJ2-7; D unresolved. Germline CDR1 is SGHNT and CDR2 is YYREEE (reference sequence). The ends were cut back, 3 bases at V and 0 bases at J, with 13 bases in the middle. This CDR3 spans 15 amino acids. The CDR3 DNA follows: TGTGCCAGCAGCTCACGGACGGATAGCTCCTACGAGCAGTACTTC. It translates to CASSSRTDSSYEQYF. Using reference TRBV5-4 and TRBJ2-7 for the parts outside the CDR3, the full variable domain is ETGVTQSPTHLIKTRGQQVTLRCSSQSGHNTVSWYQQALGQGPQFIFQYYREEENGRGNFPPRFSGLQFPNYSSELNVNALELDDSALYLCASSSRTDSSYEQYFGPGTRLTVT.

This sequence joins TRBV15 and TRBJ1-4; unclear D gene. Germline V lookup: CDR1 LNHNV, CDR2 YYDKDF (reference sequence). The V gene lost 1 base and the J gene lost 4 bases, with 10 bases spanning the gap. The length of the CDR3 is 15 residues. The CDR3 spells CATSRGTGGNEKLFF. CDR3 sequence (DNA): TGTGCCACCAGCAGAGGCACCGGCGGTAATGAAAAACTGTTTTTT. Variable domain in full (rest from reference TRBV15 and TRBJ1-4): DAMVIQNPRYQVTQFGKPVTLSCSQTLNHNVMYWYQQKSSQAPKLLFHYYDKDFNNEADTPDNFQSRRPNTSFCFLDIRSPGLGDTAMYLCATSRGTGGNEKLFFGSGTQLSVL.

The CDR3 sequence is CASSVGANTEAFF. The CDR3 bases are TGTGCCAGCAGTGTAGGTGCAAACACTGAAGCTTTCTTT. The chain couples TRBV2 to TRBJ1-1; no firm D call. CDR1 and CDR2 (germline): SNHLY, FYNNEI. The CDR3 loop spans 13 amino acids. V lost 4 bases and J lost 2, with 8 bases in between.

The chain recombines TRBV29-1 with TRBJ2-3; the D gene could be TRBD1 or TRBD2 (6 bases each). The CDR3 runs 18 residues. Trimming removed 4 bases from V and 1 base from J, with 24 bases in between. Germline V gene data show CDR1 as SQVTM and CDR2 as ANQGSEA. DNA for the CDR3: TGCAGCGTTGGCCCAAGGAGGGGGGACCGGTCGGGCACAGATACGCAGTATTTT. Translating gives CSVGPRRGDRSGTDTQYF.

The V call is TRBV7-3, the J call TRBJ2-1, with TRBD2 matching over 10 bases. The CDR3 length is 14 residues. V lost 5 bases to trimming and J lost 8 bases; unmatched junction nucleotides: 6. In germline, CDR1 is SGHTA, CDR2 FQGTGA. The CDR3 coding sequence is TGTGCCAGCAGCAATAGCGGGAGGTACGATGAGCAGTTCTTC. Translation: CASSNSGRYDEQFF.

This rearrangement joins TRBV7-2 to TRBJ1-3; no firm D call. Trimming took 6 bases from V and 0 from J, leaving 12 bases between them. The CDR3 runs to 15 residues. Per germline, CDR1 SGHTA and CDR2 FQGNSA. The CDR3 nucleotides read TGTGCCAGCAGTCCCGGACCGAGCTCTGGAAACACCATATATTTT. Its translation: CASSPGPSSGNTIYF.

This chain connects TRBV19 to TRBJ1-1; D may be TRBD1 (6 bases). This CDR3 has 14 residues. Germline CDR1 reads LNHDA; CDR2 reads SQIVND (reference sequence). V lost 7 bases to trimming and J lost 1 base, with 13 bases between them. CDR3 DNA: TGTGCCAGTAATCCGGGGGGCCGGAACACTGAAGCTTTCTTT. Amino acids: CASNPGGRNTEAFF. Full variable domain (missing parts from reference TRBV19 and TRBJ1-1): DGGITQSPKYLFRKEGQNVTLSCEQNLNHDAMYWYRQDPGQGLRLIYYSQIVNDFQKGDIAEGYSVSREKKESFPLTVTSAQKNPTAFYLCASNPGGRNTEAFFGQGTRLTVV.

The rearrangement joins TRBV7-2 to TRBJ1-1; D gene unclear. Deletions cut 1 base from V and 6 bases from J, with 6 bases between. Germline V gives CDR1 SGHTA, CDR2 FQGNSA. The CDR3 loop spans 12 amino acids. The CDR3 sequence is CASSLVLSEAFF. The CDR3 nucleotides are TGTGCCAGCAGCTTAGTCCTCTCTGAAGCTTTCTTT.

The chain carries TRBV30 and TRBJ1-1; D may be TRBD1 (6 bases). The CDR3 runs 13 residues. Germline CDR1 is GTSNPN and CDR2 is SVGIG (reference sequence). Trimming took 6 bases from V and 1 from J, leaving 12 bases between them. The DNA of the CDR3 is TGTGCCTGTAACAGGGTTCCGAACACTGAAGCTTTCTTT. This encodes CACNRVPNTEAFF.

J is TRBJ1-5 and V is TRBV2; D gene ambiguous. The CDR3 sequence is 13 residues long. Germline CDR1 SNHLY, CDR2 FYNNEI. Between the trimmed V and J ends, which lost 2 bases and 4 bases, there was a span of 6 bases. CDR3 sequence reads: CASSEWGNQPQHF. CDR3 bases: TGTGCCAGCAGTGAATGGGGTAATCAGCCCCAGCATTTT.

The genes are TRBV6-5 and TRBJ2-3; 12 nucleotides agree with TRBD1. This CDR3 has 15 residues. Losses at the gene ends were 2 bases for V and 4 bases for J; bases not matched to a gene: 1. CDR1 and CDR2 from the germline V gene are MNHEY and SVGAGI. CDR3 sequence (DNA): TGTGCCAGCAGTTACGGGACAGGGGGCGCAGATACGCAGTATTTT. As protein: CASSYGTGGADTQYF.

This clone showed up just a few times. The DNA for the CDR3 is TGTGCCAGCGGGACAACAGCTGGGGAGACCCAGTACTTC. Translating it yields CASGTTAGETQYF. The chain carries TRBV19 and TRBJ2-5; a weak D match, TRBD1 (6 bases). The germline V gene encodes CDR1 LNHDA and CDR2 SQIVND (reference sequence). The CDR3 consists of 13 residues. V was pared by 9 bases and J by 5 bases, with 16 bases between.

This chain connects TRBV5-1 to TRBJ2-5; D uncertain. Germline CDR1 SGHRS, CDR2 YFSETQ. This CDR3 region has 14 residues. Trimming shortened V by 0 bases and J by 0 bases, and 6 bases separated the two germline ends. The DNA of the CDR3 is TGCGCCAGCAGCTTGGAGGGTTACCAAGAGACCCAGTACTTC. The encoded protein is CASSLEGYQETQYF. Variable domain in full (rest from reference TRBV5-1 and TRBJ2-5): KAGVTQTPRYLIKTRGQQVTLSCSPISGHRSVSWYQQTPGQGLQFLFEYFSETQRNKGNFPGRFSGRQFSNSRSEMNVSTLELGDSALYLCASSLEGYQETQYFGPGTRLLVL.

The gene calls are TRBV6-5 and TRBJ1-2; no firm D call. CDR1 and CDR2 (germline): MNHEY, SVGAGI. This CDR3 has 13 amino acids. Deletions cut 2 bases from V and 8 bases from J, with 12 bases between. As DNA, the CDR3 is TGTGCCAGCAGTTACGTGAGATCGGGCGGCTACACCTTC. This encodes CASSYVRSGGYTF.

The V gene is TRBV6-5, the J gene TRBJ2-2; D unresolved. This CDR3 has 15 amino acids. V lost 4 bases, J lost 5 bases, and 14 bases lay in between. Germline CDR1 MNHEY, CDR2 SVGAGI. CDR3 sequence (DNA): TGTGCCAGCAGTTCCAGTCCAGGTTGGACCGGGGAGCTGTTTTTT. Translating it yields CASSSSPGWTGELFF.

This chain joins TRBV11-2 and TRBJ2-7; D not certain. CDR1 and CDR2 from the germline V gene are SGHAT and FQNNGV. This CDR3 comprises 15 residues. Trimming took 0 bases from V and 2 from J, leaving 11 bases between them. The CDR3 nucleotides are TGTGCCAGCAGCTTAGAGCAGGCAGCCCCCTACGAGCAGTACTTC. Amino acids: CASSLEQAAPYEQYF.

The chain couples TRBV19 to TRBJ2-3; 13 bases are a match to TRBD2. CDR3 length: 15 residues. The germline V gene encodes CDR1 LNHDA and CDR2 SQIVND (reference sequence). V was pared by 6 bases and J by 7 bases, with 7 bases of the junction left unmatched. Here the CDR3 DNA reads TGTGCCAGTAGCCGGACTAGCGGGAGTGGGTATACGCAGTATTTT. Encoded protein: CASSRTSGSGYTQYF.

The chain recombines TRBV11-2 with TRBJ2-5; a weak D match, TRBD1 (6 bases). Trimming left V 4 bases short and J 5 bases short, with 14 bases between. The CDR3 has 14 amino acids. Germline V gene data show CDR1 as SGHAT and CDR2 as FQNNGV. The CDR3 protein is CASSSWTVGETQYF. The CDR3 coding sequence is TGTGCCAGCAGCTCCTGGACAGTAGGGGAGACCCAGTACTTC.

J is TRBJ2-3 and V is TRBV4-3; TRBD2 matches at 8 bases. The V gene end was trimmed by 5 bases and the J gene end by 2 bases; junction bases not matched to a gene: 15. The V gene's germline CDR1 is LGHNA and CDR2 YSLEER. The CDR3 contains 18 residues. The CDR3 loop reads CASSKVGPLAGTTDTQYF. The CDR3 DNA reads TGCGCCAGCAGCAAGGTTGGCCCCCTAGCGGGCACCACAGATACGCAGTATTTT.

V is TRBV27 and J is TRBJ1-2; a possible D gene is TRBD1 (5 bases). V was pared by 11 bases and J by 8 bases, with 21 bases between. CDR3 length equals 13 residues. Germline V gives CDR1 MNHEY, CDR2 SMNVEV (reference sequence). The CDR3 is CASGPGRKRGYTF. The CDR3 nucleotides are TGTGCCTCGGGACCGGGGAGGAAACGGGGCTACACCTTC.

This chain uses TRBV30 with TRBJ2-7; D call uncertain. The V and J ends lost 0 bases and 7 bases respectively, with 7 bases between them. The CDR3 is made up of 11 amino acids. From germline, CDR1 is GTSNPN and CDR2 SVGIG (reference sequence). The CDR3 here is CAWSVRSEQYF. CDR3 DNA sequence: TGTGCCTGGAGTGTACGGTCAGAGCAGTACTTC. The entire variable domain, with the rest obtained from reference TRBV30 and TRBJ2-7, is as follows: SQTIHQWPATLVQPVGSPLSLECTVEGTSNPNLYWYRQAAGRGLQLLFYSVGIGQISSEVPQNLSASRPQDRQFILSSKKLLLSDSGFYLCAWSVRSEQYFGPGTRLTVT.